This T cell receptor beta chain was documented in a study of blood T cells in healthy people across ages (dated by TCRdb to 2015 to 2017). General notes on the study: In model experiments, template switching captured about one uniquely barcoded TCR beta cDNA molecule for every two T cells. Donors were grouped into four age groups: young (average 16 years), middle-aged (39), aged (about 60) and long-lived (approximately 82). The study measured age-related changes in TCR beta repertoire diversity using deep sequencing normalized with unique cDNA molecular identifiers. Using the same blood draw, the study looked at two additional independent replicas of 1 million unique cDNA reads for two donors, one aged 18 to 30 and the other aged 80 or older. Donors of different ages were randomly distributed across sequencing lanes to avoid experimental bias.

With regard to this clonotype: The specificity of this receptor is unknown. Qualities for individual bases were not recorded, and no much larger clone is one base off.

The germline V gene sets CDR1 to MGHRA and CDR2 to YSYEKL. Reading from cysteine to phenylalanine, the CDR3 counts 14 amino acids. Just CDR3 DNA is preserved here, 42 bases in frame from base 1. V was cut back by 2 bases and J by 2 bases, leaving a gap of 9 bases between them. Donors were 35 to 40 systemically healthy Caucasian individuals from Russia aged roughly 6 to 90 years. Each donor gave 8 to 10 milliliters of peripheral blood, collected into EDTA-treated Vacutainer tubes. Ficoll-Paque density-gradient centrifugation was used to isolate PBMCs, with at least 6.5 million per sample. Total RNA was extracted from PBMCs with Trizol reagent, with at least 6 micrograms obtained per sample. For every donor, an aliquot of PBMCs went through flow cytometry to measure the percentages of naive CD45RAhigh/CD27high T cells. Library method: 5' RACE. This sample was sequenced with an Illumina HiSeq 2500. The second PCR ran for roughly 6 to 11 cycles and used a J-beta primer mix along with a sample-barcoded 5' primer. Each TCR beta cDNA molecule received a unique molecular identifier from a template-switch 5' adaptor carrying 12 random nucleotides. Each sample yielded at least 2.5 million CDR3-containing paired-end reads. First-strand cDNA synthesis was performed from all RNA using the Mint cDNA synthesis kit, with priming by a TRBC-specific oligonucleotide. Following uracil-DNA glycosylase treatment, a first 18-cycle PCR with universal primers M1SS and BC2_uni_R was performed on all cDNA. As for the authors' bioinformatics: Each sample was normalized by randomly selecting 1 million high-quality reads, each carrying a distinct molecular identifier. Instead of being binned into consensus sequences, reads with shared molecular identifiers were discarded. MiTCR, set to a Q25 quality threshold and the strictest error-elimination algorithm, was used for CDR3 identification, clonotype clustering and error correction. A nonparametric unseen species model with Euler transformation was used to estimate lower-bound total TCR beta diversity. TCRdb handled the public reads itself, with Q25 trimming in fastp and clone calling in MiXCR, and kept productive beta chains. Each record represents a unique CDR3 protein, reported with the most common genes and DNA among its rows. The V and J calls come from TCRdb's annotation, not from the publication. This sample holds approximately 690,000 distinct CDR3 sequences; 45% to 65% were observed only once. In total, the top ten clones hold 30% to 45% of the sample.

The paper's findings and limits, for the study overall: Compared with the aged group, the long-lived group had more naive CD4+ T cells, fewer expanded clones and increased TCR diversity, suggesting age selection. Because donor CMV infection status was unknown, age-related changes in expanded clonotypes were potentially confounded. As age increased, observed TCR beta diversity per million T cells dropped in a roughly linear way, and a significant reduction was already evident by age 40. Since profiling was done on bulk unsorted PBMCs, naive and antigen-experienced compartments could not be conclusively compared. Estimates of total diversity based on one million sequenced T cells were regarded as lower bounds and as underestimates. There was a strong correlation between observed TCR beta diversity and the percentage of naive T cells measured by flow cytometry.

The source material was blood. The TCR sequence derives from a man aged 60 to 69 in good health. The chain employs TRBV4-1 and TRBJ2-5; a weak D assignment points to TRBD2 (5 bases agree). The base sequence is TGCGCCAGCAGCCAACGGGAAGGTCAAGAGACCCAGTACTTC. Translated, this gives CASSQREGQETQYF.